This T cell receptor (beta chain) was profiled in a study of control samples from healthy donors and cancer patients. TCRdb keeps only in-frame clones here, not all; method: immunoSEQ multiplex PCR. The table has over 150,000 clones, just under 95% seen once. J lost 4 bases, V lost 2 bases, and 6 bases had no gene match. CDR1 is LNHDA, CDR2 SQIVND, per germline (reference sequence). The CDR3 sequence is 15 residues long. J is TRBJ2-3 and V is TRBV19; 7 positions match TRBD2. The specimen was blood. The clonotype was recovered from a man in his forties or fifties in good health. CDR3 coding DNA: TGTGCCAGTAGTATATCGCCGCGGGGGTCAGATACGCAGTATTTT. It specifies CASSISPRGSDTQYF.